The clone carrying this TCR beta chain appeared a single time. Its antigen is as yet unknown. This entry comes from a study of chemoradiotherapy in HPV16-positive cancers. Whole-study context: A couple of HPV16-positive patients' cells yielded candidate HPV-specific clones and common motifs. Whole-study findings and limits: The functional HPV-specific definition rests on just two HPV16-positive patients. Candidate HPV-specific clones and E7-related TCR motifs grew in tumor during treatment.

V lost 2 bases, J lost 0 bases, and 0 bases stayed unmatched. Germline V CDR1 and CDR2: LGHNT, FRNRAP. The CDR3 length is 15 residues. Libraries were prepared by immunoSEQ multiplex PCR; TCRdb keeps only in-frame clonotypes and omits some of them. The table lists over 8,500 clones, around 74% of them singletons. The chain joins TRBV12-5 to TRBJ2-3, with 9 bases that match TRBD2. This specimen was taken from a patient who underwent chemoradiotherapy. The TCR sequence derives from a human donor with HPV-associated anogenital cancer. CDR3 amino acids: CASGLTSGSTDTQYF. The CDR3 nucleotides read TGTGCTAGTGGTTTGACTAGCGGGAGCACAGATACGCAGTATTTT.